A selection of T cell receptor beta chains follows, all from one sample in a study of blood T cell repertoires in COVID-19. The data were produced by immunoSEQ multiplex PCR, yet TCRdb's version contains in-frame clones alone and is incomplete. This table holds around 210,000 clones, 65% to 90% found once. Specimen: peripheral blood. The receptor source for this set is a man aged 50-60 years with COVID-19, enrolled during active disease. Each CDR3 is given with its conserved first and last residue. A D gene is named only where the DNA matches it firmly. Clone size is given for some rows only: seen once, a few or many times, or a class if the clone is expanded.

cdr3_nt,cdr3_aa,v_call,d_call,cdr3_length,clone_size,j_call
TGTGCCAGCAGCTCTGGGAGGGGGAACACCGGGGAGCTGTTTTTT,CASSSGRGNTGELFF,TRBV11-3,TRBD2,15,once,TRBJ2-2
TGTGCCAGCAGCGTCGGAGGGGGCTCTTTTTCTGGGGCCAACGTCCTGACTTTC,CASSVGGGSFSGANVLTF,TRBV7-3,.,18,.,TRBJ2-6
TGTGCCAGCAGTGAAGCCCACAGGGGAGTCCACGAGCAGTACTTC,CASSEAHRGVHEQYF,TRBV6-1,TRBD1,15,.,TRBJ2-7
TGTGCCAGCAGCTCCTCTCCCCTCCACACCTTC,CASSSSPLHTF,TRBV7-2,.,11,few,TRBJ1-2
TGTGCCTGCCTAGCCGGGGCCTACGAGCAGTACTTC,CACLAGAYEQYF,TRBV30,.,12,.,TRBJ2-7
TGTGCCAGCAGCGTAGCCCTAGCGGCCTACAATGAGCAGTTCTTC,CASSVALAAYNEQFF,TRBV9,TRBD2,15,once,TRBJ2-1
TGCGCCAGCAGCTTGTCGGGGTCTGGAAACACCATATATTTT,CASSLSGSGNTIYF,TRBV5-1,.,14,.,TRBJ1-3
TGTGCCAGCAGCTTCGACAGATCTGGCTACACCTTC,CASSFDRSGYTF,TRBV7-9,.,12,.,TRBJ1-2
TGTGCCAGCAGTTACGTCCGGGGTGATTCACCCCTCCACTTT,CASSYVRGDSPLHF,TRBV6-5,.,14,few,TRBJ1-6
TGTGCCAGCAGTGAATCGGTTACGAGCTCCTACAATGAGCAGTTCTTC,CASSESVTSSYNEQFF,TRBV6-4,.,16,.,TRBJ2-1
TGTGCCAGCTCACCCGGGACAGGGAACACCGGGGAGCTGTTTTTT,CASSPGTGNTGELFF,TRBV18,TRBD1,15,.,TRBJ2-2
TGTGCCGGCCGGACAGGCGACTCCTACGAGCAGTACTTC,CAGRTGDSYEQYF,TRBV2,TRBD1,13,.,TRBJ2-7
TGTGCCAGCAACCCAGGGAACATCCTCTATGGCTACACCTTC,CASNPGNILYGYTF,TRBV4-2,.,14,once,TRBJ1-2
TGCGCCAGCAGCCGGACTGGCGGGGGGTTCACCGGGGAGCTGTTTTTT,CASSRTGGGFTGELFF,TRBV4-1,TRBD2,16,.,TRBJ2-2
TGTGCCAGCTCACCTCGGACAGGGAATCAGCCCCAGCATTTT,CASSPRTGNQPQHF,TRBV18,TRBD1,14,.,TRBJ1-5
TGTGCCAGCAGCTTAGCGGTTAGCACCGGGGAGCTGTTTTTT,CASSLAVSTGELFF,TRBV7-3,.,14,once,TRBJ2-2
TGTGCCAGCAGAAGGACGGGGGAGACCCAGTACTTC,CASRRTGETQYF,TRBV6-5,.,12,.,TRBJ2-5
TGTGCCAGCAGTTCCCAGGGACTTATGAACACTGAAGCTTTCTTT,CASSSQGLMNTEAFF,TRBV6-2/TRBV6-3,.,15,few,TRBJ1-1
TGTGCCAGCAGTCCTAGGGGATGGAACATTCAGTACTTC,CASSPRGWNIQYF,TRBV7-2,.,13,.,TRBJ2-4
TGTGCCAGCAGTGCGGTACCTGGCGGGGGGGCCGGGGAGCTGTTTTTT,CASSAVPGGGAGELFF,TRBV6-1,TRBD2,16,.,TRBJ2-2
TGTGCCAGCAGCTTAGGGGGGGGCAGGCCCCGGGCCCAGTACTTC,CASSLGGGRPRAQYF,TRBV7-2,.,15,.,TRBJ2-5
TGTGCCAGCAGCCACCCCCCGGGACTAACCTACGAGCAGTACTTC,CASSHPPGLTYEQYF,TRBV7-8,TRBD2,15,.,TRBJ2-7
TGTGCCAGCAGCGTTTCGACCCTCGGGACAGGCTCTGGAAACACCATATATTTT,CASSVSTLGTGSGNTIYF,TRBV9,TRBD1,18,.,TRBJ1-3
TGTGCCAGTAGTACCCGGGACAGCTCTGGAAACACCATATATTTT,CASSTRDSSGNTIYF,TRBV19,TRBD1,15,.,TRBJ1-3
TGTGCCAGCAGTGACGGAGCTAACTATGGCTACACCTTC,CASSDGANYGYTF,TRBV6-1,.,13,.,TRBJ1-2
TGTGCCAGCAGCCGAGGGGCAGGGAAAAACTCTGGGGCCAACGTCCTGACTTTC,CASSRGAGKNSGANVLTF,TRBV6-6,.,18,few,TRBJ2-6
TGTGCCAGCAGCGCCAAGGGAAGCGGGGGGACTTCTGGCTACAATGAGCAGTTCTTC,CASSAKGSGGTSGYNEQFF,TRBV5-4,TRBD2,19,.,TRBJ2-1
TGTGCCAGCAGTTCCTCCCTATGGACAGGGGAAAGGCCCCAGCATTTT,CASSSSLWTGERPQHF,TRBV28,TRBD1,16,once,TRBJ1-5